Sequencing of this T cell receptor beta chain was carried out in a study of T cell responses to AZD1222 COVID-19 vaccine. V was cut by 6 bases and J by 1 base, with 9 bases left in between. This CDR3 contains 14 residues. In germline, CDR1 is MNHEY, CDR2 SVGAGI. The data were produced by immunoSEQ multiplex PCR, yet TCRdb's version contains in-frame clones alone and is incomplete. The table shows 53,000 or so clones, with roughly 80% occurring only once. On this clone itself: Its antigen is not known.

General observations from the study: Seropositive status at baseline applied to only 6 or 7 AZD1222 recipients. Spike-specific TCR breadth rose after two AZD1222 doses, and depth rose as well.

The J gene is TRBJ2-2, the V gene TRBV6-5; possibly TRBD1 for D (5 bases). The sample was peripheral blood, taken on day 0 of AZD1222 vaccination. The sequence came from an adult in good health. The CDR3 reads CASRATVNTGELFF. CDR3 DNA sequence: TGTGCCAGCAGGGCGACAGTGAACACCGGGGAGCTGTTTTTT.